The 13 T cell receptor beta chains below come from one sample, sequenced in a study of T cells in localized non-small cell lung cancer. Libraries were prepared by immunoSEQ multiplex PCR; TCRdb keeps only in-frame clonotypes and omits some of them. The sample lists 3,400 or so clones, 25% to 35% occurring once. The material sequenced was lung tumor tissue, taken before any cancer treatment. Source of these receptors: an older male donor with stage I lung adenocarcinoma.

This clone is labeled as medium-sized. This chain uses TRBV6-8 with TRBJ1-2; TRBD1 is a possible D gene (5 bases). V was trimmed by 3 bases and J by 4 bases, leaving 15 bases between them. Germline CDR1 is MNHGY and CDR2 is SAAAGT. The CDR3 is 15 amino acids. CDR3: CASSYLTLGTYGYTF. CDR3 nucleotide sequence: TGTGCCAGCAGTTATCTGACTCTGGGGACCTATGGCTACACCTTC.

The CDR3 spells CASSFSHGQGTEQYF. In nucleotides, the CDR3 is TGCGCCAGCAGCTTCTCCCACGGACAGGGGACCGAGCAGTACTTC. The chain couples TRBV5-1 to TRBJ2-7; 9 bases agree with TRBD1. Germline lookup yields CDR1 SGHRS and CDR2 YFSETQ. The CDR3 is 15 residues long. V was clipped by 2 bases and J by 6 bases; unmatched bases: 9.

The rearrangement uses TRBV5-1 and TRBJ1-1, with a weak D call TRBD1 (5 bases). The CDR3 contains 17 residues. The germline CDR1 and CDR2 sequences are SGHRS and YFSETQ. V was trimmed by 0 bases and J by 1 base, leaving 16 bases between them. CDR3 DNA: TGCGCCAGCAGCTTGGCCTTCAGGGAAGAGGGGAACACTGAAGCTTTCTTT. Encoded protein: CASSLAFREEGNTEAFF.

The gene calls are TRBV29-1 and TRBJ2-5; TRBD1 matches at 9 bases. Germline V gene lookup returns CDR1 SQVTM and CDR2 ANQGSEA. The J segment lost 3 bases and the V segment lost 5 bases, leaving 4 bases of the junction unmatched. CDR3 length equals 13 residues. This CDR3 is CSVRDRDKETQYF. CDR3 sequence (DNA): TGCAGCGTTAGGGACAGGGACAAAGAGACCCAGTACTTC.

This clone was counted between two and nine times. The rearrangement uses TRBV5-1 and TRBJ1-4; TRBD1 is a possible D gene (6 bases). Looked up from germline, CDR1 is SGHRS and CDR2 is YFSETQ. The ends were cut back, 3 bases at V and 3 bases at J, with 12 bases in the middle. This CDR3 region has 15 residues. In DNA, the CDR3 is TGCGCCAGCAGCTCCCAGGGGCAGGCTAATGAAAAACTGTTTTTT. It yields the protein CASSSQGQANEKLFF.

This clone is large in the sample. CDR3 sequence: CASSSPRRGASISGELFF. The DNA for the CDR3 is TGTGCCAGCAGTTCACCCCGCCGGGGGGCTTCCATCTCCGGGGAGCTGTTTTTT. The chain joins TRBV9 to TRBJ2-2, with D possibly being TRBD2 (7 bases). CDR1 is SGDLS and CDR2 is YYNGEE in the germline V gene. The CDR3 has 18 amino acids. V was pared by 5 bases and J by 6 bases, with 26 bases between.

The CDR3 spells CASSAQGAGGNQPQHF. The CDR3 nucleotides read TGTGCCAGTAGTGCACAGGGGGCGGGCGGCAATCAGCCCCAGCATTTT. J is TRBJ1-5 and V is TRBV19; 9 bases are shared with TRBD1. CDR1 is LNHDA and CDR2 is SQIVND in the germline V gene (reference sequence). J was trimmed by 2 bases and V by 5 bases; bases with no gene match: 7. The length of the CDR3 is 16 residues.

CDR3: CASMGAGDEQFF. The CDR3 DNA reads as TGTGCCAGCATGGGGGCGGGCGATGAGCAGTTCTTC. The gene calls are TRBV6-8 and TRBJ2-1; possible D gene TRBD1, 6 bases. V was clipped by 7 bases and J by 8 bases, with 12 bases between them. Germline V gene data show CDR1 as MNHGY and CDR2 as SAAAGT. This CDR3 is built from 12 residues.

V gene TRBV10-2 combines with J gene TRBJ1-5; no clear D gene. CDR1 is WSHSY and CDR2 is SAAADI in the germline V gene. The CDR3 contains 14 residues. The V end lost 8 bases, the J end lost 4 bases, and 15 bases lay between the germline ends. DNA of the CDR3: TGCGCCAGCGGTCCGGGAAGAGGTAATCAGCCCCAGCATTTT. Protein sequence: CASGPGRGNQPQHF.

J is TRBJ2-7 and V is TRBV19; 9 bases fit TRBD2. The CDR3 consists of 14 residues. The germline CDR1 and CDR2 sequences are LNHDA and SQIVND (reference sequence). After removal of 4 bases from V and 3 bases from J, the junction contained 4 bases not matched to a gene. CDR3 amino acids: CASSTSGDIYEQYF. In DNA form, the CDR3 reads TGTGCCAGTAGTACTAGCGGGGACATCTACGAGCAGTACTTC.

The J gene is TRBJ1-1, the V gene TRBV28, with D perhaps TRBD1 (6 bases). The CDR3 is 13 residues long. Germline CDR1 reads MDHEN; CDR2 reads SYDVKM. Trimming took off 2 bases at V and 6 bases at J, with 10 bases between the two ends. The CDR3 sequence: CASSLPQGPEAFF. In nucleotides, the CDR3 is TGTGCCAGCAGTTTACCCCAGGGGCCTGAAGCTTTCTTT.

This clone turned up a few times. The chain's CDR3 is CASSLELAPDTQYF. The CDR3 nucleotides read TGTGCCAGCAGCTTAGAACTGGCCCCAGATACGCAGTATTTT. The rearrangement joins TRBV7-6 to TRBJ2-3, with D unresolved. CDR1 and CDR2 from the germline V gene are SGHVS and FNYEAQ. Trimming stripped 1 base from V and 4 bases from J, with 9 bases between. The CDR3 is 14 residues long. Combining the CDR3 with reference TRBV7-6 and TRBJ2-3 gives the whole variable domain GAGVSQSPRYKVTKRGQDVALRCDPISGHVSLYWYRQALGQGPEFLTYFNYEAQQDKSGLPNDRFSAERPEGSISTLTIQRTEQRDSAMYRCASSLELAPDTQYFGPGTRLTVL.

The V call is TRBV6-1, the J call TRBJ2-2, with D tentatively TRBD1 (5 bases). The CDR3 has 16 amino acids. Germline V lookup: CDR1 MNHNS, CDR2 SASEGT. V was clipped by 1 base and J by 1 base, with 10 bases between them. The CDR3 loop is CASSEGQPWNTGELFF. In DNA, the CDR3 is TGTGCCAGCAGTGAAGGACAGCCCTGGAACACCGGGGAGCTGTTTTTT.